A single sample gave rise to the 5 T cell receptor beta chains below, sequenced in a study of blood T cell repertoires in COVID-19. The table came from immunoSEQ multiplex PCR; TCRdb's copy has only in-frame clones and leaves some out. The sample comprises 190,000 or so clones, 83% of which are singletons, and under 3.5% rests with the top ten. The sequenced sample consisted of peripheral blood. These receptors all stem from a man aged 45-65 years with active or convalescent COVID-19.

The chain combines TRBV5-1 with TRBJ2-7, with 9 bases identical to TRBD2. Germline V CDR1 and CDR2: SGHRS, YFSETQ. The CDR3 runs to 15 residues. V gave up 4 bases and J gave up 11 bases; unmatched junction bases: 16. The CDR3 nucleotides read TGCGCCAGCAGCAGCGACCCGGGACTAGCTTCCTCGGAGTACTTC. This gives the protein CASSSDPGLASSEYF.

J is TRBJ1-1 and V is TRBV10-2; 8 nucleotides line up with TRBD1. CDR3 size: 13 residues. Trimming cost V 3 bases and J 5 bases; bases outside gene matches: 2. Looked up from germline, CDR1 is WSHSY and CDR2 is SAAADI. The CDR3 DNA reads TGCGCCAGCAGTGATACAGGGGGGACTGAAGCTTTCTTT. Encoded protein: CASSDTGGTEAFF.

The genes are TRBV3-1 (or the pseudogene TRBV3-2) and TRBJ2-7, with a weak D call TRBD2 (6 bases). The germline V gene encodes CDR1 LGHDT and CDR2 YNNKEL (reference sequence). V lost 1 base and J 0 bases, leaving 10 bases between the germline ends. The CDR3 extends over 15 amino acids. In DNA, the CDR3 is TGTGCCAGCAGCCAAGGGCTCGGGGGCTCCTACGAGCAGTACTTC. Translation gives CASSQGLGGSYEQYF.

This clone turned up a few times. The chain couples TRBV7-2 to TRBJ1-6; weak D call: TRBD1 (6 bases). V dropped 4 bases and J dropped 4 bases, with 11 bases sitting between them. The length of the CDR3 is 15 residues. The V gene's germline CDR1 is SGHTA and CDR2 FQGNSA. The CDR3 here is CASSSLGQYNSPLHF. In nucleotides, the CDR3 is TGTGCCAGCAGCTCCCTCGGACAGTATAATTCACCCCTCCACTTT.

A few counts support this clone. The rearrangement links TRBV28 to TRBJ1-5; no clear D. CDR3 length equals 15 residues. CDR1 is MDHEN and CDR2 is SYDVKM in the germline V gene. V lost 5 bases and J 2 bases, leaving 13 bases between the germline ends. The CDR3 DNA reads as TGTGCCAGCAGTATTCTCCCGGGAGGCAATCAGCCCCAGCATTTT. Translated: CASSILPGGNQPQHF.